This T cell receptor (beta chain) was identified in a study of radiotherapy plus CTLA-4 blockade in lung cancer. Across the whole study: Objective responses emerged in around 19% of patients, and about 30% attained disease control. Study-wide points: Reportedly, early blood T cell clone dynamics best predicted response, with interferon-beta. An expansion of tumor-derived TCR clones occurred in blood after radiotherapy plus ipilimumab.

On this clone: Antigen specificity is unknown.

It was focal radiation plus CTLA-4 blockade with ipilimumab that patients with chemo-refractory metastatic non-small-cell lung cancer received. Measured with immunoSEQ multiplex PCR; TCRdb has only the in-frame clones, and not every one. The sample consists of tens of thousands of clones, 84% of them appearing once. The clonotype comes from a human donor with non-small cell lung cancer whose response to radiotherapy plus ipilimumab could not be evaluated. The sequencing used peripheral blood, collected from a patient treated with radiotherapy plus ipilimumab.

CDR3 bases: TGTGCCAGCAGCTTGAGCGGGACTAGCGGCCAAGAGACCCAGTACTTC. Protein sequence: CASSLSGTSGQETQYF. V gene TRBV7-2 combines with J gene TRBJ2-5; 11 nucleotides line up with TRBD2. The CDR3 loop spans 16 amino acids. V dropped 3 bases and J dropped 1; count of bases not matched to a gene: 4. The V gene's germline CDR1 is SGHTA and CDR2 FQGNSA. The whole variable domain, remainder taken from reference TRBV7-2 and TRBJ2-5, is GAGVSQSPSNKVTEKGKDVELRCDPISGHTALYWYRQSLGQGLEFLIYFQGNSAPDKSGLPSDRFSAERTGGSVSTLTIQRTQQEDSAVYLCASSLSGTSGQETQYFGPGTRLLVL.